The present TCR beta chain was sequenced within a study of blood T cell repertoires in COVID-19. The wider study: Spain, Italy and the United States supplied samples that represented acute and convalescent COVID-19. T cells, B-cell-depleted T cells, or PBMCs provided the cDNA or gDNA that served as material.

Trimming at V came to 5 bases and at J to 2 bases, leaving 4 bases not matched to a gene. Germline V gene data show CDR1 as SGHNT and CDR2 as YYREEE (reference sequence). The CDR3 totals 14 residues. Authors' analysis steps: Amplification with reference gene primers provided the estimates of nucleated cell counts. The method was immunoSEQ multiplex PCR; TCRdb's version includes in-frame clones alone and lacks a portion of them. V and J calls and clone size follow that table, whereas D and trimming were derived from the DNA. The sample lists more than 100,000 clones, 75% to 90% seen once, with roughly 13% in the top ten.

The source material was peripheral blood. This chain connects TRBV5-4 to TRBJ2-1; TRBD1 matches 7 bases. This sequence originates from a human donor in a cohort sampled during active or convalescent COVID-19. The CDR3 is CASRGQATYNEQFF. The DNA for the CDR3 is TGTGCCAGCAGAGGACAGGCCACCTACAATGAGCAGTTCTTC.